The 32 T cell receptor beta chains in this list originate from one sample, sequenced in a study of cytomegalovirus exposure and HLA in healthy donors. The PCR employed 60 Vbeta primers together with 13 Jbeta primers. The data were produced by immunoSEQ multiplex PCR, yet TCRdb's version contains in-frame clones alone and is incomplete. The profile shows 150,000 to 200,000 clones, 75% to 80% of them singletons. Sequenced sample: PBMCs. These TCRs come from a woman between 50 and 59 years old in good health and CMV-seropositive.

The rearrangement joins TRBV9 to TRBJ2-5, with 7 bases fitting TRBD2. The CDR3 runs 16 residues. Germline CDR1 SGDLS, CDR2 YYNGEE. J gave up 4 bases and V 0 bases, and 9 bases lay outside the gene matches. CDR3 sequence: CASSVESGVLGETQYF. Here the CDR3 DNA reads TGTGCCAGCAGCGTAGAGAGCGGGGTCTTAGGAGAGACCCAGTACTTC.

J is TRBJ2-7 and V is TRBV6-5; TRBD2 is a possible D gene (5 bases). The CDR3 totals 13 residues. CDR1 is MNHEY, CDR2 SVGAGI, per germline. The V gene lost 5 bases and the J gene lost 6 bases, with 14 bases spanning the gap. The DNA of the CDR3 is TGTGCCAGCAGTCAAAGTCGCGGGCGCGAGCAGTACTTC. It is translated as CASSQSRGREQYF.

The V call is TRBV19, the J call TRBJ1-1; D is ambiguous. V was cut by 1 base and J by 1 base, with 13 bases left in between. Germline CDR1 LNHDA, CDR2 SQIVND (reference sequence). This CDR3 is built from 16 residues. The CDR3, as DNA: TGTGCCAGTAGTATAGTACCCGGAGCAAAGAACACTGAAGCTTTCTTT. It translates to CASSIVPGAKNTEAFF.

The chain links TRBV19 to TRBJ1-2, with a weak D call TRBD1 (6 bases). Germline values: CDR1 LNHDA, CDR2 SQIVND (reference sequence). The germline V and J ends were trimmed by 3 bases and 4 bases, with 12 bases remaining between them. The CDR3 runs to 14 residues. The CDR3 DNA sequence: TGTGCCAGTAGTATCGCAGGACAGCTCTATGGCTACACCTTC. Translating it yields CASSIAGQLYGYTF.

This clone appeared a single time. One end of the junction varies from germline; a read error may be responsible. CDR3: CASTLAGGFTDTQYF. CDR3 sequence (DNA): TGTGCCAGCACCTTAGCGGGGGGGTTTACAGATACGCAGTATTTT. This sequence joins TRBV7-9 and TRBJ2-3; the match to TRBD2 covers 11 bases. Germline V lookup: CDR1 SEHNR, CDR2 FQNEAQ (reference sequence). The CDR3 extends over 15 amino acids.

The V and J genes are TRBV9 and TRBJ1-4, with 7 bases matching TRBD1. V lost 0 bases to trimming and J lost 6 bases; unmatched junction nucleotides: 5. This CDR3 is 15 amino acids long. Germline CDR1 is SGDLS and CDR2 is YYNGEE. CDR3 sequence reads: CASSVGGGRDEKLFF. The CDR3 DNA reads as TGTGCCAGCAGCGTAGGAGGGGGCAGGGATGAAAAACTGTTTTTT.

The CDR3 sequence: CASSYSEGRETQYF. The DNA for the CDR3 is TGTGCCAGCAGTTACTCAGAGGGTCGGGAGACCCAGTACTTC. The rearrangement uses TRBV6-6 and TRBJ2-5; tentative D call: TRBD2 (5 bases). Germline V lookup: CDR1 MNHNY, CDR2 SVGAGI (reference sequence). This CDR3 has 14 amino acids. With 0 bases removed from V and 5 bases from J, the gap between germline ends came to 10 bases.

The V call is TRBV5-1, the J call TRBJ1-6; D might be TRBD1 (5 bases). Per germline, CDR1 SGHRS and CDR2 YFSETQ. CDR3 length: 14 amino acids. V shed 0 bases and J shed 10 bases, with 11 bases lying between them. The DNA for the CDR3 is TGCGCCAGCAGCTTGGTGGGGGAGGGATCACCCCTCCACTTT. This gives the protein CASSLVGEGSPLHF. Together with reference TRBV5-1 and TRBJ1-6, the CDR3 gives the full variable domain: KAGVTQTPRYLIKTRGQQVTLSCSPISGHRSVSWYQQTPGQGLQFLFEYFSETQRNKGNFPGRFSGRQFSNSRSEMNVSTLELGDSALYLCASSLVGEGSPLHFGNGTRLTVT.

The chain uses TRBV9 and TRBJ2-4; possible D gene TRBD2, 6 bases. Germline CDR1 is SGDLS and CDR2 is YYNGEE. V was pared by 3 bases and J by 0 bases, with 10 bases between. There are 15 residues in the CDR3. The CDR3 nucleotides read TGTGCCAGCAGCGATGGACTAATAGCCAAAAACATTCAGTACTTC. It yields the protein CASSDGLIAKNIQYF.

In DNA form, the CDR3 reads TGTGCCAGCAGTCTCTACAGGGGGAAGGCCTATGGCTACACCTTC. It encodes CASSLYRGKAYGYTF. The chain uses TRBV28 and TRBJ1-2, with TRBD1 identical over 8 bases. V lost 5 bases, J lost 4 bases, and 9 bases stayed unmatched. The CDR3 spans 15 residues. Germline CDR1 MDHEN, CDR2 SYDVKM.

This rearrangement joins TRBV9 to TRBJ2-7, with 9 nucleotides matching TRBD1. The CDR3 sequence is 15 residues long. V lost 0 bases and J lost 2; bases outside the gene matches: 3. Looked up from germline, CDR1 is SGDLS and CDR2 is YYNGEE. CDR3 in DNA: TGTGCCAGCAGCGTAGGGACAGGGGCTACCTACGAGCAGTACTTC. This encodes CASSVGTGATYEQYF.

DNA for the CDR3: TGTGCCAGCAGTTTCTCCGTCGGGGATAGCGGGAGCTACGAGCAGTACTTC. The encoded protein is CASSFSVGDSGSYEQYF. V is TRBV27 and J is TRBJ2-7; 9 nucleotides match TRBD2. V dropped 3 bases and J dropped 3; count of bases not matched to a gene: 12. The CDR3 is made up of 17 amino acids. The V gene's germline CDR1 is MNHEY and CDR2 SMNVEV (reference sequence).

The chain has TRBV11-3 and TRBJ1-5; 11 nucleotides line up with TRBD1. Germline CDR1 reads SGHNT; CDR2 reads YENEEA. CDR3 length: 17 amino acids. The V segment lost 7 bases and the J segment 1 base; nucleotides outside the gene matches: 9. CDR3 DNA: TGTGCCAGCACCGGGAGGACAGGGGGCTGGAGCAATCAGCCCCAGCATTTT. Its translation: CASTGRTGGWSNQPQHF.

The V gene is TRBV7-2, the J gene TRBJ1-2, with D uncertain. Trimming stripped 4 bases from V and 5 bases from J, with 5 bases between. The CDR3 consists of 11 residues. CDR1 and CDR2 from the germline V gene are SGHTA and FQGNSA. The CDR3 reads CASSSSYGYTF. In DNA form, the CDR3 reads TGTGCCAGCAGCTCCTCTTATGGCTACACCTTC.

This chain links TRBV5-4 with TRBJ2-3; 8 bases are a match to TRBD2. The V gene's germline CDR1 is SGHNT and CDR2 YYREEE (reference sequence). The junction had 7 bases not matched to a gene; V was cut back by 0 bases and J by 4 bases. The CDR3 covers 16 residues. The CDR3 DNA reads as TGTGCCAGCAGCTTGGAATTAGCGGGACGGGCAGATACGCAGTATTTT. This codes for CASSLELAGRADTQYF.

The chain joins TRBV18 to TRBJ2-1, with no clear D. CDR3 size: 14 residues. V was pared by 2 bases and J by 5 bases, with 10 bases between. Germline CDR1 is KGHSH and CDR2 is LQKENI. The CDR3 loop reads CASSPGVANNEQFF. The CDR3 bases are TGTGCCAGCTCACCAGGTGTGGCAAACAATGAGCAGTTCTTC. Complete variable domain (other parts from reference TRBV18 and TRBJ2-1): NAGVMQNPRHLVRRRGQEARLRCSPMKGHSHVYWYRQLPEEGLKFMVYLQKENIIDESGMPKERFSAEFPKEGPSILRIQQVVRGDSAAYFCASSPGVANNEQFFGPGTRLTVL.

The chain couples TRBV7-4 to TRBJ1-5, with 11 bases that match TRBD1. With 3 bases clipped from V and 0 bases from J, the junction kept 16 bases outside the gene matches. This CDR3 region has 21 residues. Germline V gives CDR1 SGHVT, CDR2 SQSDAQ. The CDR3 DNA is TGTGCCAGCAGCTTTCCCCCATGGGACAGGGGGTGTAAGTATAGCAATCAGCCCCAGCATTTT. As protein: CASSFPPWDRGCKYSNQPQHF. Variable domain in full (rest from reference TRBV7-4 and TRBJ1-5): GAGVSQSPRYKVAKRGRDVALRCDSISGHVTLYWYRQTLGQGSEVLTYSQSDAQRDKSGRPSGRFSAERPERSVSTLKIQRTEQGDSAVYLCASSFPPWDRGCKYSNQPQHFGDGTRLSIL.

The genes are TRBV7-3 and TRBJ2-1; unclear D gene. The CDR3 contains 16 residues. Trimming left V 5 bases short and J 0 bases short, with 14 bases between. Germline V gives CDR1 SGHTA, CDR2 FQGTGA. The CDR3 nucleotides are TGTGCCAGCAGCCCACGGGTCGGAAGCTCCTACAATGAGCAGTTCTTC. It encodes CASSPRVGSSYNEQFF.

Here the CDR3 reads CASTKRDSYGYTF. CDR3 nucleotide sequence: TGTGCCAGCACTAAAAGGGACAGCTATGGCTACACCTTC. V is TRBV28 and J is TRBJ1-2, with 7 positions matching TRBD1. Trimming took 7 bases from V and 4 from J; bases not matched to a gene: 6. Looked up from germline, CDR1 is MDHEN and CDR2 is SYDVKM. The CDR3 runs 13 residues.

This chain links TRBV7-9 with TRBJ1-4; D remains ambiguous. V lost 4 bases, J lost 8 bases, and 14 bases lay in between. CDR1 is SEHNR and CDR2 is FQNEAQ in the germline V gene (reference sequence). This CDR3 region has 14 residues. CDR3: CASSSTERGEKLFF. The CDR3 nucleotides read TGTGCCAGCAGCTCGACCGAACGGGGAGAAAAACTGTTTTTT.

The chain recombines TRBV6-6 with TRBJ2-3; perhaps TRBD2 as D (5 bases). The ends were cut back, 9 bases at V and 6 bases at J, with 16 bases in the middle. Germline V gene lookup returns CDR1 MNHNY and CDR2 SVGAGI (reference sequence). CDR3 length equals 13 residues. The CDR3 loop is CASSEPGWDTQYF. Here the CDR3 DNA reads TGTGCCAGTTCCGAACCGGGGTGGGATACGCAGTATTTT.

The chain combines TRBV29-1 with TRBJ2-1, with D tentatively TRBD1 (6 bases). Germline V gene data show CDR1 as SQVTM and CDR2 as ANQGSEA. This CDR3 comprises 15 residues. V gave up 5 bases and J gave up 0 bases, with 14 bases separating them. The CDR3 DNA sequence: TGCAGCGTTACGTTGGGGACACGCTCCTACAATGAGCAGTTCTTC. It translates to CSVTLGTRSYNEQFF.

V usage is TRBV9 and J usage is TRBJ2-3; TRBD2 matches at 11 bases. The CDR3 loop spans 16 amino acids. J gave up 5 bases and V 0 bases, and 5 bases lay outside the gene matches. Looked up from germline, CDR1 is SGDLS and CDR2 is YYNGEE. This CDR3 is CASSVVAGGPVDTQYF. Here the CDR3 DNA reads TGTGCCAGCAGCGTAGTAGCGGGGGGGCCGGTAGATACGCAGTATTTT.

The V and J genes are TRBV4-1 and TRBJ2-3; 9 nucleotides agree with TRBD1. Losses at the gene ends were 6 bases for V and 1 base for J; bases not matched to a gene: 5. From germline, CDR1 is MGHRA and CDR2 YSYEKL. The CDR3 runs 15 residues. The CDR3: CASSRDRVGTDTQYF. The CDR3 bases are TGCGCCAGCAGTCGGGACAGGGTGGGCACAGATACGCAGTATTTT.

The rearrangement links TRBV7-9 to TRBJ1-5; unclear D gene. The CDR3 spans 15 residues. V was shortened by 1 base and J by 6 bases, with 13 bases between the two germline ends. CDR1 and CDR2 (germline): SEHNR, FQNEAQ (reference sequence). CDR3 amino acids: CASSLGAQVTQPQHF. In DNA form, the CDR3 reads TGTGCCAGCAGCTTAGGGGCGCAGGTTACTCAGCCCCAGCATTTT.

The gene calls are TRBV27 and TRBJ2-5; D is uncertain. The assigned J gene may be wrong: the sequence end matches TRBJ2-7 better. This CDR3 is 13 amino acids long. CDR1 is MNHEY, CDR2 SMNVEV, per germline (reference sequence). DNA for the CDR3: TGTGCCAGCAGTTTTCAGGCCTCCTACGAGCAGTACTTC. Amino acid sequence: CASSFQASYEQYF.

V usage is TRBV10-3 and J usage is TRBJ2-2, with D perhaps TRBD2 (5 bases). V was pared by 3 bases and J by 0 bases, with 8 bases between. CDR3 length: 15 residues. Germline assignment: CDR1 ENHRY and CDR2 SYGVKD. CDR3: CAISDSAANTGELFF. The CDR3 region has the DNA TGTGCCATCAGTGATAGCGCCGCGAACACCGGGGAGCTGTTTTTT.

With regard to this clone: Other DNA sequences from this sample encode an identical CDR3 as well. The chain uses TRBV4-1 and TRBJ2-3; no clear D gene. The V end was cut by 0 bases, the J end by 1 base, with 5 bases between. CDR1 is MGHRA, CDR2 YSYEKL, per germline. The CDR3 is 14 residues long. Here the CDR3 reads CASSQDRGTDTQYF. DNA of the CDR3: TGCGCCAGCAGCCAAGATCGGGGCACAGATACGCAGTATTTT.

The chain links TRBV28 to TRBJ2-7, with 8 bases fitting TRBD2. CDR3 length equals 14 residues. CDR1 and CDR2 (germline): MDHEN, SYDVKM. Germline trimming cut 7 bases from V and 6 bases from J; bases unmatched to any gene: 11. The DNA of the CDR3 is TGTGCCAGCACATCTGGGACTAGTAACTCCGAGCAGTACTTC. It encodes CASTSGTSNSEQYF.

The chain uses TRBV7-9 and TRBJ2-1, with TRBD1 matching over 7 bases. Germline lookup yields CDR1 SEHNR and CDR2 FQNEAQ (reference sequence). The CDR3 runs 16 residues. V gave up 4 bases and J gave up 6 bases; unmatched junction bases: 12. Here the CDR3 DNA reads TGTGCCAGCAGCTACCGACAGGGAATCGTTGGCAATGAGCAGTTCTTC. Its protein product is CASSYRQGIVGNEQFF. Drawing the rest from reference TRBV7-9 and TRBJ2-1, the complete variable domain is DTGVSQNPRHKITKRGQNVTFRCDPISEHNRLYWYRQTLGQGPEFLTYFQNEAQLEKSRLLSDRFSAERPKGSFSTLEIQRTEQGDSAMYLCASSYRQGIVGNEQFFGPGTRLTVL.

The chain recombines TRBV30 with TRBJ2-7; maybe TRBD1 (6 bases). Trimming pared 3 bases from V and 5 bases from J, leaving 20 bases between. This CDR3 contains 15 residues. The germline gives CDR1 GTSNPN, CDR2 SVGIG (reference sequence). CDR3 residues: CAWSGQGQQIDEQYF. CDR3 DNA sequence: TGTGCCTGGAGCGGCCAAGGACAGCAAATAGACGAGCAGTACTTC.

The chain joins TRBV6-1 to TRBJ2-7; 14 bases fit TRBD2. CDR3 length equals 14 residues. Germline V gene sequence: CDR1 MNHNS, CDR2 SASEGT. After removal of 7 bases from V and 7 bases from J, the junction contained 6 bases not matched to a gene. The CDR3 DNA reads as TGTGCCAGCAAACTGGGACTAGCGGGGGATGAGCAGTACTTC. Translating it yields CASKLGLAGDEQYF.